This T cell receptor beta chain was found in a study of Graves' ophthalmopathy and Graves' hyperthyroidism. Study information: Cases classed as stable hyperthyroidism had no ophthalmopathy within 18 months of follow-up.

RNA transcripts were the source from which TCR beta CDR3 regions were amplified. An opening RT-PCR round employed HTBI primers and preceded a second-round multiplex PCR. Each CDR3 protein gets one entry after TCRdb re-called the multiplex PCR reads with MiXCR. The table lists around 1,200,000 distinct CDR3 sequences, 35% to 40% of them singletons. Study observations and caveats: Progression of ophthalmopathy was predicted by the model with about 66% sensitivity and under 75% specificity.

Patients were diagnosed from clinical symptoms, serum thyroxine, TRAb, thyroid ultrasound and orbital computed tomography. This clonotype was detected many times. Antigen: not known. With 5 bases removed from V and 4 bases from J, the gap between germline ends came to 17 bases. CDR3 length: 15 residues. This chain uses TRBV12-3 or TRBV12-4 with TRBJ1-2; tentative D call: TRBD1 (5 bases). This receptor was taken from an adult man with Graves' hyperthyroidism. What was sequenced was peripheral blood or thyroid tissue (not recorded which). This chain's CDR3 is CASSLTVEGPYGYTF. The CDR3 DNA reads TGTGCCAGCAGTCTCACTGTTGAGGGGCCCTATGGCTACACCTTC.